One and the same sample provided the 19 T cell receptor beta chains below, sequenced in a study of early T cells in non-severe SARS-CoV-2 infection. MiXCR, applied by TCRdb to the 5' RACE reads, yields one record per CDR3 protein. The data show about 11,000 distinct CDR3 sequences, with around 5% seen just once and approximately 9.8% held by the top ten. Sequencing was performed on whole blood. The origin of the receptors is an adult who was a healthcare worker with PCR-confirmed SARS-CoV-2 infection or an uninfected control (not recorded which).

Many counts were recorded for this clonotype. The chain recombines TRBV11-2 with TRBJ2-1; the D is unclear. Germline CDR1 and CDR2: SGHAT and FQNNGV. The CDR3 totals 15 residues. The V end was cut by 5 bases, the J end by 5 bases, with 16 bases between. Here the CDR3 reads CASSAAQAPNNEQFF. The CDR3 DNA is TGTGCCAGCAGCGCTGCCCAGGCCCCAAACAATGAGCAGTTCTTC. The variable domain in full, completed from reference TRBV11-2 and TRBJ2-1, reads EAGVAQSPRYKIIEKRQSVAFWCNPISGHATLYWYQQILGQGPKLLIQFQNNGVVDDSQLPKDRFSAERLKGVDSTLKIQPAKLEDSAVYLCASSAAQAPNNEQFFGPGTRLTVL.

The chain recombines TRBV18 with TRBJ1-2; D is ambiguous. Trimming removed 3 bases from V and 2 bases from J, with 4 bases in between. Germline lookup yields CDR1 KGHSH and CDR2 LQKENI. The CDR3 runs 12 residues. CDR3 protein: CASSPDNYGYTF. The CDR3 DNA follows: TGTGCCAGCTCACCGGACAACTATGGCTACACCTTC.

Ten or more counts support this clonotype. The CDR3, as DNA: TGCGCCAGCAGCTTAATACAGCCGGGACATAGAGGTGAACTGTTTTTT. It codes for CASSLIQPGHRGELFF. V usage is TRBV5-1 and J usage is TRBJ1-4; TRBD1 might be the D (6 bases). There are 16 residues in the CDR3. Germline-derived CDR1 and CDR2 are SGHRS and YFSETQ. The V and J ends lost 2 bases and 12 bases respectively, with 23 bases between them.

By share, this clonotype counts as medium-sized (0.01 to 0.1%). V usage is TRBV10-2 and J usage is TRBJ1-5; 8 bases map to TRBD1. The CDR3 totals 15 residues. V gave up 4 bases and J gave up 3 bases; unmatched junction bases: 5. Germline CDR1 reads WSHSY; CDR2 reads SAAADI. CDR3 protein: CASSGRTGFNQPQHF. In DNA, the CDR3 is TGCGCCAGCAGTGGACGGACAGGGTTCAATCAGCCCCAGCATTTT.

This clonotype was found many times. This sequence joins TRBV6-5 and TRBJ1-1; no clear D. Trimming took 2 bases from V and 4 from J, leaving 8 bases between them. The CDR3 runs to 13 residues. Germline V lookup: CDR1 MNHEY, CDR2 SVGAGI. In nucleotides, the CDR3 is TGTGCCAGCAGTTACGAAGGGATCACTGAAGCTTTCTTT. Translating it yields CASSYEGITEAFF.

By sample share, this clonotype is medium-sized. The gene calls are TRBV5-1 and TRBJ2-1; 10 bases match TRBD1. The CDR3 is 15 amino acids. The V and J ends lost 4 bases and 3 bases, in that order; junction bases with no gene match: 4. Germline values: CDR1 SGHRS, CDR2 YFSETQ. The CDR3 coding sequence is TGCGCCAGCAGCCTGACAGGGGGCCTCTACAATGAGCAGTTCTTC. Its protein product is CASSLTGGLYNEQFF.

The chain uses TRBV6-1 and TRBJ1-1, with 8 positions matching TRBD1. Germline V gene data show CDR1 as MNHNS and CDR2 as SASEGT. V shed 8 bases, J shed 4 bases, and the junction held 9 bases outside the gene matches. This CDR3 region has 14 residues. The CDR3 loop reads CASVFGTGGTEAFF. The CDR3 coding sequence is TGTGCCAGCGTTTTCGGGACAGGAGGCACTGAAGCTTTCTTT.

Judged by abundance, this clonotype is medium-sized. V gene TRBV20-1 combines with J gene TRBJ1-1; 9 bases map to TRBD1. Trimming removed 0 bases from V and 2 bases from J; junction bases left unmatched: 7. The germline V gene has CDR1 DFQATT and CDR2 SNEGSKA (reference sequence). The CDR3 extends over 16 amino acids. The CDR3 sequence: CSARDGTGLSNTEAFF. The CDR3 DNA follows: TGCAGTGCTAGAGATGGGACAGGGTTAAGTAACACTGAAGCTTTCTTT.

This clonotype was found a few times. The rearrangement links TRBV2 to TRBJ2-7; 7 bases fit TRBD1. The CDR3 runs 14 residues. Germline lookup yields CDR1 SNHLY and CDR2 FYNNEI. V gave up 8 bases and J gave up 2 bases; unmatched junction bases: 9. The chain's CDR3 is CASLRGTEAYEQYF. CDR3 bases: TGTGCCAGCCTAAGAGGGACAGAAGCCTACGAGCAGTACTTC.

This clonotype is labeled medium-sized (0.01 to 0.1%). V is TRBV12-3 or TRBV12-4 and J is TRBJ2-7; maybe TRBD1 (5 bases). There are 13 residues in the CDR3. V gave up 1 base and J gave up 4 bases, with 8 bases separating them. The CDR3 coding sequence is TGTGCCAGCAGTTTAGGCAGGGAATACGAGCAGTACTTC. It codes for CASSLGREYEQYF.

This clonotype was picked up many times. The chain is built from TRBV6-2 or TRBV6-3 and TRBJ2-1, with TRBD1 identical over 7 bases. Losses at the gene ends were 2 bases for V and 4 bases for J; bases not matched to a gene: 5. CDR3 length: 15 amino acids. Per the germline V gene, CDR1 is MNHEY and CDR2 is SVGEGT. The CDR3 nucleotides read TGTGCCAGCAGTTACCTAACAGGGGCATACAATGAGCAGTTCTTC. As protein: CASSYLTGAYNEQFF.

This clonotype is medium-sized (0.01 to 0.1%) in the sample. J is TRBJ1-1 and V is TRBV4-2; tentative D call: TRBD1 (6 bases). Germline CDR1 reads LGHNA; CDR2 reads YNFKEQ. V lost 4 bases and J lost 6, with 21 bases in between. This CDR3 spans 16 amino acids. The CDR3 loop is CASSLFSQGGQPEAFF. The CDR3 nucleotides are TGTGCCAGCAGCCTTTTTTCCCAAGGTGGACAGCCTGAAGCTTTCTTT.

Relative to its sample, this clonotype is medium-sized. The J gene is TRBJ1-1, the V gene TRBV12-3 or TRBV12-4; D remains ambiguous. With 6 bases removed from V and 6 bases from J, the gap between germline ends came to 20 bases. This CDR3 has 15 residues. CDR3 sequence: CASRALEVTLAEAFF. The CDR3 nucleotides read TGTGCCAGCAGGGCGCTTGAGGTTACGCTGGCTGAAGCTTTCTTT.

This clonotype was seen repeatedly, ten times or more. The genes are TRBV6-5 and TRBJ2-7; D is perhaps TRBD1 (5 bases). The germline V and J ends were trimmed by 8 bases and 5 bases, with 13 bases remaining between them. The CDR3 totals 12 residues. The V gene's germline CDR1 is MNHEY and CDR2 SVGAGI. CDR3 DNA sequence: TGTGCCAGCGGGGCAGGGCCTCACGAGCAGTACTTC. Translating gives CASGAGPHEQYF.

By proportion, this clonotype is medium-sized (0.01 to 0.1%). This chain joins TRBV4-3 and TRBJ2-3, with D perhaps being TRBD1 or TRBD2 (6 bases each). Trimming cost V 0 bases and J 1 base, with 14 bases left between them. The CDR3 has 17 amino acids. The germline gives CDR1 LGHNA, CDR2 YSLEER. Written as DNA, the CDR3 is TGCGCCAGCAGCCAAGATCTCGGGGGCCTGGGCACAGATACGCAGTATTTT. It codes for CASSQDLGGLGTDTQYF.

The chain carries TRBV2 and TRBJ2-2, with D perhaps TRBD2 (6 bases). Trimming took off 8 bases at V and 6 bases at J, with 16 bases between the two ends. Germline V gives CDR1 SNHLY, CDR2 FYNNEI. The CDR3 consists of 14 residues. The CDR3 loop is CASRRENTAGELFF. CDR3 bases: TGTGCCAGCCGCCGGGAGAACACCGCCGGGGAGCTGTTTTTT.

The sample holds many counts of this clonotype. V gene TRBV6-5 combines with J gene TRBJ1-1, with D possibly TRBD1 on 6 matching bases. From germline, CDR1 is MNHEY and CDR2 SVGAGI. The V gene lost 6 bases and the J gene lost 0 bases, with 17 bases spanning the gap. The CDR3 has 16 residues. DNA of the CDR3: TGTGCCAGCAGACACTCTCCCGGGGGCTTGAACACTGAAGCTTTCTTT. Protein: CASRHSPGGLNTEAFF.

This clonotype has at least ten counts. The CDR3 loop reads CASSYLTRGQGRSEQYF. The CDR3 coding sequence is TGTGCCAGCAGTTATCTCACCCGCGGACAGGGTAGAAGTGAACAGTACTTC. This chain links TRBV6-5 with TRBJ2-7; 8 positions agree with TRBD1. This CDR3 comprises 17 residues. V gave up 3 bases and J gave up 10 bases; unmatched junction bases: 20. Germline assignment: CDR1 MNHEY and CDR2 SVGAGI.

This clonotype was observed many times. This chain links TRBV7-3 with TRBJ1-5, with a weak D call TRBD1 (6 bases). The germline CDR1 and CDR2 sequences are SGHTA and FQGTGA. This CDR3 has 15 amino acids. Trimming removed 2 bases from V and 0 bases from J, with 8 bases in between. DNA for the CDR3: TGTGCCAGCAGCTTATCGGGGGCTAGCAATCAGCCCCAGCATTTT. As protein: CASSLSGASNQPQHF. Combining the CDR3 with reference TRBV7-3 and TRBJ1-5 gives the whole variable domain GAGVSQTPSNKVTEKGKYVELRCDPISGHTALYWYRQSLGQGPEFLIYFQGTGAADDSGLPNDRFFAVRPEGSVSTLKIQRTERGDSAVYLCASSLSGASNQPQHFGDGTRLSIL.